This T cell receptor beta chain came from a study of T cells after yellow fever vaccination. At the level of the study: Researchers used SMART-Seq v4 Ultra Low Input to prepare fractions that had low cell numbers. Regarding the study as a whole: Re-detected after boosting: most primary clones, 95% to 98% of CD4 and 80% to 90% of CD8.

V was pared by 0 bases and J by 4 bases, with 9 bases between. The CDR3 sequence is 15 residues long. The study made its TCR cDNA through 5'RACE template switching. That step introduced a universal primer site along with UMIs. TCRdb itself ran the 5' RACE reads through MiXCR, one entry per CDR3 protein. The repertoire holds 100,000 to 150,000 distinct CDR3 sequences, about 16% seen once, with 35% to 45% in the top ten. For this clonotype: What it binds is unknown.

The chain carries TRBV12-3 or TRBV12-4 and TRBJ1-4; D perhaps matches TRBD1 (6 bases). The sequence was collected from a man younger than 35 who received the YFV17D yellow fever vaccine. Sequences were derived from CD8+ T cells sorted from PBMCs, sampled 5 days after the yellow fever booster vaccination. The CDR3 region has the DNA TGTGCCAGCAGTTTAGCGCAGGGGATTAATGAAAAACTGTTTTTT. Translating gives CASSLAQGINEKLFF.